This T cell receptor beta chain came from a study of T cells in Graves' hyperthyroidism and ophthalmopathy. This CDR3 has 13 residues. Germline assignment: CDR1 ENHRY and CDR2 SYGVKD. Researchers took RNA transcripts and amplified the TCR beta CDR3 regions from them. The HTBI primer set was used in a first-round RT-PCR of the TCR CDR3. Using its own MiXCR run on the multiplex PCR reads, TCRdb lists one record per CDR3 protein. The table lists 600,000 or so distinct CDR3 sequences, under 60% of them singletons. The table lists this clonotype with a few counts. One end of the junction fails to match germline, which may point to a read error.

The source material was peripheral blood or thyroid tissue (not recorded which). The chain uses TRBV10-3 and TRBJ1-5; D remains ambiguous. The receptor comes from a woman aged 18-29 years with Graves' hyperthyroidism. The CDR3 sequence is CASSDTSNQPQHF. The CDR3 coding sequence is TGTGCCAGCAGTGACACTAGCAATCAGCCCCAGCATTTT.